The 3 T cell receptor beta chains below come from one sample, sequenced in a study of technical replicates of blood from several donors. Method: immunoSEQ multiplex PCR; TCRdb's copy keeps in-frame clones and lacks some. The sample lists 75,000 to 95,000 clones, over 90% occurring once. Sequences were obtained from T cells isolated from PBMCs. These TCRs come from a human donor in good health.

This sequence joins TRBV30 and TRBJ2-3, with a possible D match to TRBD1 (6 bases). Trimming stripped 4 bases from V and 2 bases from J, with 10 bases between. The CDR3 is made up of 13 amino acids. Germline V gene sequence: CDR1 GTSNPN, CDR2 SVGIG (reference sequence). This chain's CDR3 is CAWNSGATDTQYF. The CDR3 bases are TGTGCCTGGAATTCAGGGGCCACAGATACGCAGTATTTT. The complete variable domain, with remaining parts taken from reference TRBV30 and TRBJ2-3, reads SQTIHQWPATLVQPVGSPLSLECTVEGTSNPNLYWYRQAAGRGLQLLFYSVGIGQISSEVPQNLSASRPQDRQFILSSKKLLLSDSGFYLCAWNSGATDTQYFGPGTRLTVL.

The chain has TRBV4-2 and TRBJ1-2; TRBD1 agrees at 8 bases. This CDR3 spans 17 amino acids. Germline lookup yields CDR1 LGHNA and CDR2 YNFKEQ. V was pared by 6 bases and J by 6 bases, with 18 bases of the junction left unmatched. The CDR3 reads CASSPYPSDRGWNGYTF. DNA of the CDR3: TGTGCCAGCAGTCCTTACCCATCCGACAGGGGCTGGAATGGCTACACCTTC.

This chain uses TRBV6-5 with TRBJ2-3; D gene ambiguous. The germline CDR1 and CDR2 sequences are MNHEY and SVGAGI. This CDR3 spans 11 amino acids. V was clipped by 4 bases and J by 4 bases, with 3 bases between them. CDR3 protein: CASSLADTQYF. DNA of the CDR3: TGTGCCAGCAGTTTAGCAGATACGCAGTATTTT.